This T cell receptor beta chain comes out of a study of blood T cell repertoires in COVID-19. Original processing notes: How many nucleated cells were present was estimated from reference gene primer amplification. Data came from immunoSEQ multiplex PCR; TCRdb stores just in-frame clones and leaves some out. Clone size and the V and J calls come from that table; the DNA yielded D and trimming. The repertoire has over 200,000 clones, 65% to 85% of them found once; the top ten carry about 1.3%. The length of the CDR3 is 14 residues. The germline V gene has CDR1 SGHRS and CDR2 YFSETQ. The J segment lost 4 bases and the V segment lost 3 bases, leaving 5 bases of the junction unmatched.

This TCR was sampled from a woman in her 30s with COVID-19, enrolled during active disease. The gene calls are TRBV5-1 and TRBJ2-3; 7 nucleotides line up with TRBD2. The sample comprised peripheral blood. The CDR3 is CASSSLGGADTQYF. DNA of the CDR3: TGCGCCAGCAGCTCCTTGGGGGGGGCAGATACGCAGTATTTT.